The 32 T cell receptor beta chains below were found in one sample sequenced in a study of regulatory T cells in long-lasting Graves disease. iRepertoire HTBI primers and Arm-PCR of CDR3 regions built TCR beta libraries. MiXCR, applied by TCRdb to the multiplex PCR reads, yields one record per CDR3 protein. This table has about 450,000 distinct CDR3 sequences, 14% appearing once. Regarding time point: newly diagnosed GD, antithyroid drugs for less than 3 months. The TCR library was made from RNA that had been extracted from PBMCs in TRIzol. A further study also used this sample, focusing on T cells in Graves' hyperthyroidism and ophthalmopathy.

Specimen: peripheral blood mononuclear cells (PBMCs), collected at new diagnosis, from a patient treated with antithyroid drugs. The receptor source for this set is a woman in her forties or fifties with Graves disease.

This clonotype was recorded at least ten times. The genes are TRBV20-1 and TRBJ2-7; TRBD2 aligns across 8 bases. CDR1 and CDR2 from the germline V gene are DFQATT and SNEGSKA (reference sequence). The CDR3 extends over 15 amino acids. Unmatched junction bases numbered 7, after V lost 0 bases and J lost 3 bases. The CDR3 region has the DNA TGCAGTGCTAGAGACACGAGGGGACTAGTCTACGAGCAGTACTTC. Protein: CSARDTRGLVYEQYF.

This clonotype was detected a few times. The chain employs TRBV19 and TRBJ1-1; no reliable D call. The CDR3 runs to 13 residues. V lost 0 bases, J lost 1 base, and 3 bases lay in between. CDR1 and CDR2 from the germline V gene are LNHDA and SQIVND (reference sequence). The CDR3, as DNA: TGTGCCAGTAGTATAGACGGGAACACTGAAGCTTTCTTT. Protein: CASSIDGNTEAFF.

This clonotype was counted ten times or more. The rearrangement links TRBV28 to TRBJ2-5; 8 bases are shared with TRBD1. The CDR3 contains 15 residues. The germline CDR1 and CDR2 sequences are MDHEN and SYDVKM. V was clipped by 5 bases and J by 2 bases; unmatched bases: 7. The CDR3, as DNA: TGTGCCAGCAGTGGCCAAACAGGGGGACAAGAGACCCAGTACTTC. Translated, it gives CASSGQTGGQETQYF.

This chain links TRBV2 with TRBJ2-5; D could derive from TRBD1 or TRBD2 (6 bases each). Germline V gene sequence: CDR1 SNHLY, CDR2 FYNNEI. This CDR3 has 16 amino acids. Trimming removed 5 bases from V and 8 bases from J, with 24 bases in between. The CDR3 loop reads CASSSLGGLSGDTQYF. As DNA, the CDR3 is TGTGCCAGCAGTTCATTGGGGGGCCTTTCCGGGGATACCCAGTACTTC.

This clonotype has ten or more counts. This sequence joins TRBV12-3 or TRBV12-4 and TRBJ1-4; TRBD1 matches 10 bases. This CDR3 has 17 amino acids. J was trimmed by 0 bases and V by 5 bases; bases with no gene match: 6. The CDR3 protein is CASSEGQGVATNEKLFF. The CDR3 DNA sequence: TGTGCCAGCAGTGAAGGACAGGGGGTGGCAACTAATGAAAAACTGTTTTTT.

This clonotype is a singleton in its sample. The CDR3 DNA reads as TGTGCCAGCAGCCCCGGACAGGCATCGAGCTATGGCTACACCTTC. It is translated as CASSPGQASSYGYTF. V is TRBV7-3 and J is TRBJ1-2, with 7 bases identical to TRBD1. The CDR3 has 15 amino acids. The J segment lost 4 bases and the V segment lost 5 bases, leaving 10 bases of the junction unmatched. Germline assignment: CDR1 SGHTA and CDR2 FQGTGA.

This clonotype was counted ten times or more. The rearrangement uses TRBV5-5 and TRBJ2-3; 13 nucleotides line up with TRBD2. The CDR3 extends over 18 amino acids. With 0 bases clipped from V and 0 bases from J, the junction kept 4 bases outside the gene matches. CDR1 SGHKS and CDR2 YYEKEE come from the germline V gene (reference sequence). This chain's CDR3 is CASSLGLAGGTSTDTQYF. CDR3 nucleotides: TGTGCCAGCAGCTTGGGACTAGCGGGAGGTACTAGCACAGATACGCAGTATTTT.

This clonotype showed up just a few times. This chain joins TRBV18 and TRBJ2-7, with 14 bases fitting TRBD2. V lost 5 bases and J lost 6; bases outside the gene matches: 15. CDR3 length: 18 amino acids. Germline CDR1 KGHSH, CDR2 LQKENI. CDR3 in amino acids: CASSYSGTSGSQLGEQYF. For the CDR3, the DNA is TGTGCCAGCTCATACTCCGGGACTAGCGGGAGCCAGCTTGGCGAGCAGTACTTC.

This clonotype was seen many times. The genes are TRBV2 and TRBJ1-4; D remains ambiguous. Trimming removed 4 bases from V and 7 bases from J, with 7 bases in between. The CDR3 totals 12 residues. Germline-derived CDR1 and CDR2 are SNHLY and FYNNEI. CDR3 sequence (DNA): TGTGCCAGCAGTGTAGTCTCTGAAAAACTGTTTTTT. It specifies CASSVVSEKLFF.

This chain joins TRBV7-2 and TRBJ2-2; 9 nucleotides match TRBD1. The trim removed 3 bases at V and 3 bases at J, leaving 8 bases unmatched. The CDR3 consists of 17 residues. The germline CDR1 and CDR2 sequences are SGHTA and FQGNSA. For the CDR3, the DNA is TGTGCCAGCAGCTTGAGACAGGGGGTACACTACACCGGGGAGCTGTTTTTT. Translation: CASSLRQGVHYTGELFF.

The chain couples TRBV20-1 to TRBJ1-2; D remains ambiguous. There are 11 residues in the CDR3. Germline V gene data show CDR1 as DFQATT and CDR2 as SNEGSKA (reference sequence). The V gene lost 5 bases and the J gene lost 7 bases, with 11 bases spanning the gap. In DNA, the CDR3 is TGCAGTGCTCCCGGACCCGGTGGCTACACCTTC. Translating gives CSAPGPGGYTF.

This clonotype was found a few times. The chain recombines TRBV3-1 with TRBJ2-7, with D unclear. Germline V gene data show CDR1 as LGHDT and CDR2 as YNNKEL (reference sequence). The CDR3 spans 13 residues. V was shortened by 0 bases and J by 6 bases, with 9 bases between the two germline ends. CDR3 amino acids: CASSQDTRTEQYF. The DNA of the CDR3 is TGTGCCAGCAGCCAAGATACCAGAACCGAGCAGTACTTC.

The rearrangement joins TRBV20-1 to TRBJ2-1; 7 bases match TRBD2. Unmatched junction bases numbered 4, after V lost 0 bases and J lost 2 bases. From germline, CDR1 is DFQATT and CDR2 SNEGSKA (reference sequence). There are 15 residues in the CDR3. The CDR3 region has the DNA TGCAGTGCTAGAGACGGCGGGAGCCCCTACAATGAGCAGTTCTTC. This codes for CSARDGGSPYNEQFF.

There are a few counts of this clonotype. This chain joins TRBV4-1 and TRBJ1-2; 10 bases align to TRBD1. The germline V gene has CDR1 MGHRA and CDR2 YSYEKL. This CDR3 contains 18 residues. Losses at the gene ends were 0 bases for V and 8 bases for J; bases not matched to a gene: 15. Written as DNA, the CDR3 is TGCGCCAGCAGCCAAGATTCGGCTCCGGGACAGGGGTTTGGCGGCTACACCTTC. Its protein product is CASSQDSAPGQGFGGYTF.

In its sample, this clonotype was seen many times. J is TRBJ2-7 and V is TRBV6-1; TRBD2 agrees at 9 bases. Trimming took 4 bases from V and 3 from J; bases not matched to a gene: 4. CDR1 and CDR2 (germline): MNHNS, SASEGT. CDR3 length: 14 amino acids. Here the CDR3 reads CASSAGLADYEQYF. The CDR3 bases are TGTGCCAGCAGTGCGGGACTAGCAGACTACGAGCAGTACTTC.

This clonotype was detected a few times. The V gene is TRBV2, the J gene TRBJ2-2, with a possible D match to TRBD2 (6 bases). V lost 5 bases to trimming and J lost 5 bases, with 9 bases between them. This CDR3 is 13 amino acids long. Per the germline V gene, CDR1 is SNHLY and CDR2 is FYNNEI. CDR3 DNA sequence: TGTGCCAGCAGTCTAGCGACAACCGGGGAGCTGTTTTTT. It is translated as CASSLATTGELFF.

This chain links TRBV18 with TRBJ1-1; tentatively, D is TRBD1 (5 bases). Germline CDR1 and CDR2: KGHSH and LQKENI. This CDR3 comprises 21 residues. Trimming cost V 3 bases and J 1 base, with 30 bases left between them. The CDR3 sequence is CASSPIGLQGPPLPRNTEAFF. In DNA form, the CDR3 reads TGTGCCAGCTCACCGATAGGTTTGCAGGGCCCCCCCCTGCCTCGGAACACTGAAGCTTTCTTT. Full variable domain (remainder filled in from reference TRBV18 and TRBJ1-1): NAGVMQNPRHLVRRRGQEARLRCSPMKGHSHVYWYRQLPEEGLKFMVYLQKENIIDESGMPKERFSAEFPKEGPSILRIQQVVRGDSAAYFCASSPIGLQGPPLPRNTEAFFGQGTRLTVV.

V usage is TRBV4-1 and J usage is TRBJ2-1, with D possibly TRBD2 on 6 matching bases. Trimming pared 1 base from V and 6 bases from J, leaving 7 bases between. The CDR3 has 13 residues. CDR1 and CDR2 from the germline V gene are MGHRA and YSYEKL. Here the CDR3 reads CASSQVSGNEQFF. As DNA, the CDR3 is TGCGCCAGCAGCCAAGTTAGCGGCAATGAGCAGTTCTTC.

In regard to this clonotype: A read error may explain this, as a much larger clone is one base away. The V gene is TRBV12-3 or TRBV12-4, the J gene TRBJ2-1; the match to TRBD1 covers 8 bases. This CDR3 contains 15 residues. Trimming at V came to 5 bases and at J to 3 bases, leaving 6 bases not matched to a gene. CDR3 in amino acids: CASSTRDRLYNEQFF. DNA for the CDR3: TGTGCCAGCAGTACCCGGGACAGGCTCTACAATGAGCAGTTCTTC.

The chain combines TRBV18 with TRBJ2-7; 7 bases agree with TRBD2. Germline V gene data show CDR1 as KGHSH and CDR2 as LQKENI. V was clipped by 3 bases and J by 4 bases; unmatched bases: 12. CDR3 size: 16 residues. The CDR3 reads CASSPTGTGLSYEQYF. CDR3 in DNA: TGTGCCAGCTCACCTACCGGGACGGGACTATCTTACGAGCAGTACTTC.

This CDR3 is CASGPPAGEYNEQFF. The CDR3 nucleotides read TGCGCCAGCGGCCCCCCCGCGGGGGAATACAATGAGCAGTTCTTC. The genes are TRBV5-1 and TRBJ2-1; TRBD2 aligns across 7 bases. This CDR3 has 15 residues. After removal of 7 bases from V and 4 bases from J, the junction contained 11 bases not matched to a gene. Germline V gives CDR1 SGHRS, CDR2 YFSETQ.

This clonotype has a count of ten or more. The chain combines TRBV6-1 with TRBJ2-1; 8 bases match TRBD1. V was clipped by 2 bases and J by 0 bases; unmatched bases: 3. This CDR3 has 16 residues. Germline CDR1 and CDR2: MNHNS and SASEGT. CDR3 sequence (DNA): TGTGCCAGCAGTGAAAGGACAGGGAGCTCCTACAATGAGCAGTTCTTC. Amino acids: CASSERTGSSYNEQFF.

This clonotype was counted at least ten times. This sequence joins TRBV7-2 and TRBJ1-5; D is unresolved. The germline V gene has CDR1 SGHTA and CDR2 FQGNSA. V was cut by 5 bases and J by 2 bases, with 10 bases left in between. This CDR3 is built from 14 residues. The CDR3, as DNA: TGTGCCAGCAGCGGGCACCTTGGCAATCAGCCCCAGCATTTT. This translates into CASSGHLGNQPQHF. The whole variable domain, filled in from reference TRBV7-2 and TRBJ1-5, reads GAGVSQSPSNKVTEKGKDVELRCDPISGHTALYWYRQSLGQGLEFLIYFQGNSAPDKSGLPSDRFSAERTGGSVSTLTIQRTQQEDSAVYLCASSGHLGNQPQHFGDGTRLSIL.

This clonotype was detected ten times or more. The rearrangement joins TRBV11-2 to TRBJ1-1; D is perhaps TRBD1 (5 bases). The CDR3 spans 15 residues. V was clipped by 1 base and J by 0 bases, with 9 bases between them. Looked up from germline, CDR1 is SGHAT and CDR2 is FQNNGV. The CDR3 DNA sequence: TGTGCCAGCAGCTTAGCGAGGGGCATGAACACTGAAGCTTTCTTT. Its protein is CASSLARGMNTEAFF.

This sequence joins TRBV11-3 and TRBJ2-7, with D hard to call. This CDR3 is built from 16 residues. Germline-derived CDR1 and CDR2 are SGHNT and YENEEA. V was cut by 6 bases and J by 2 bases, with 20 bases left in between. Written as DNA, the CDR3 is TGTGCCAGCAGTTTTCCCCGGCATGGACGAACCTACGAGCAGTACTTC. Translating gives CASSFPRHGRTYEQYF.

In its sample, this clonotype was seen a few times. The rearrangement uses TRBV12-3 or TRBV12-4 and TRBJ1-6, with 7 bases that match TRBD1. Trimming took 7 bases from V and 6 from J; bases not matched to a gene: 6. The CDR3 has 14 amino acids. The chain's CDR3 is CASNSGQVNSPLHF. The CDR3 DNA sequence: TGTGCCAGCAATTCAGGACAGGTTAATTCACCCCTCCACTTT.

This clonotype was detected many times. Its ends do not fully match the called genes, so a read error is possible. CDR3 sequence (DNA): TGTGCCAGCAGTTGGACTAGCGGGAACACCGGGGAGCTGTTTTTT. Translating gives CASSWTSGNTGELFF. V gene TRBV5-1 combines with J gene TRBJ2-2; 10 positions match TRBD2. CDR3 length: 15 amino acids. CDR1 is SGHRS, CDR2 YFSETQ, per germline.

This clonotype appeared a single time. This may stem from a read error, because a much larger clone lies one nucleotide away. The V and J genes are TRBV7-2 and TRBJ2-1, with D possibly TRBD2 on 6 matching bases. With the DNA end fitting TRBJ2-5 better, the J assignment may be wrong. The CDR3 consists of 15 residues. CDR1 is SGHTA, CDR2 FQGNSA, per germline. This CDR3 is CTSSLVYSSAETQYF. CDR3 sequence (DNA): TGTACCAGCAGCTTAGTCTATTCTAGCGCGGAGACCCAGTACTTC.

This clonotype was seen a handful of times. This chain uses TRBV20-1 with TRBJ2-7; D is ambiguous. Germline loops: CDR1 DFQATT, CDR2 SNEGSKA (reference sequence). The V end lost 5 bases, the J end lost 4 bases, and 18 bases lay between the germline ends. The CDR3 is 14 residues long. CDR3 coding DNA: TGCAGTGCTTATCAGTATGCCTTAGGGTACGAGCAGTACTTC. It yields the protein CSAYQYALGYEQYF.

This clonotype came up many times. The V and J genes are TRBV2 and TRBJ2-3, with 9 bases aligning to TRBD2. The CDR3 length is 16 residues. The V gene end was trimmed by 2 bases and the J gene end by 3 bases; junction bases not matched to a gene: 6. CDR1 and CDR2 from the germline V gene are SNHLY and FYNNEI. CDR3 DNA sequence: TGTGCCAGCAGTGAACTTGCTAGCGGGACAACAGATACGCAGTATTTT. Protein product: CASSELASGTTDTQYF.

Many counts were recorded for this clonotype. V gene TRBV6-1 combines with J gene TRBJ2-3; D might be TRBD2 (6 bases). CDR1 is MNHNS and CDR2 is SASEGT in the germline V gene. The CDR3 is made up of 14 amino acids. The V end was cut by 5 bases, the J end by 5 bases, with 14 bases between. CDR3 protein: CASSRQGGVDTQYF. In nucleotides, the CDR3 is TGTGCCAGCAGTAGGCAGGGCGGGGTAGATACGCAGTATTTT.

There are many counts of this clonotype. The CDR3 nucleotides are TGTGCCAGCAGTGGGTCAAGCGGGAAGGGGGGATACTACGAGCAGTACTTC. The encoded protein is CASSGSSGKGGYYEQYF. The chain links TRBV6-1 to TRBJ2-7; maybe TRBD2 (7 bases). CDR3 length equals 17 residues. V gave up 4 bases and J gave up 3 bases, with 22 bases separating them. CDR1 and CDR2 (germline): MNHNS, SASEGT.